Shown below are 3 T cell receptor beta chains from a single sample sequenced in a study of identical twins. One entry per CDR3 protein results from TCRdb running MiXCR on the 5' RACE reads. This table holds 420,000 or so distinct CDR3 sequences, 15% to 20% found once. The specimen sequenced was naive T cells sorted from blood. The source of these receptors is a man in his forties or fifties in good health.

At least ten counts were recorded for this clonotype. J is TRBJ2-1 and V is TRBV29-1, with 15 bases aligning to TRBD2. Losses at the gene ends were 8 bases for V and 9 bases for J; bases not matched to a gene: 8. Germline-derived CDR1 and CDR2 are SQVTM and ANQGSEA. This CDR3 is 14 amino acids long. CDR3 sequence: CSSGLAGGRGEQFF. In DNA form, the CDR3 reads TGCAGCTCTGGACTAGCGGGGGGGAGAGGTGAGCAGTTCTTC.

CDR3 DNA: TGTGCCACCAGCAGAGATGGCAGGCGTAATGAAAAACTGTTTTTT. This encodes CATSRDGRRNEKLFF. This rearrangement joins TRBV15 to TRBJ1-4; D is unresolved. This CDR3 is built from 15 residues. V was shortened by 0 bases and J by 4 bases, with 9 bases between the two germline ends. Germline V gene sequence: CDR1 LNHNV, CDR2 YYDKDF (reference sequence).

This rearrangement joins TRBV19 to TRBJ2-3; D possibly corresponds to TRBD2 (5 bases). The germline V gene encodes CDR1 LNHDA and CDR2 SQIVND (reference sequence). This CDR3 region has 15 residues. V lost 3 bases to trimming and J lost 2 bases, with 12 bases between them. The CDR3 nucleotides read TGTGCCAGTAGTATCCGGGGTCATCACACAGATACGCAGTATTTT. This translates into CASSIRGHHTDTQYF. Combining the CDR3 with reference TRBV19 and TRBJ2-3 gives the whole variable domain DGGITQSPKYLFRKEGQNVTLSCEQNLNHDAMYWYRQDPGQGLRLIYYSQIVNDFQKGDIAEGYSVSREKKESFPLTVTSAQKNPTAFYLCASSIRGHHTDTQYFGPGTRLTVL.